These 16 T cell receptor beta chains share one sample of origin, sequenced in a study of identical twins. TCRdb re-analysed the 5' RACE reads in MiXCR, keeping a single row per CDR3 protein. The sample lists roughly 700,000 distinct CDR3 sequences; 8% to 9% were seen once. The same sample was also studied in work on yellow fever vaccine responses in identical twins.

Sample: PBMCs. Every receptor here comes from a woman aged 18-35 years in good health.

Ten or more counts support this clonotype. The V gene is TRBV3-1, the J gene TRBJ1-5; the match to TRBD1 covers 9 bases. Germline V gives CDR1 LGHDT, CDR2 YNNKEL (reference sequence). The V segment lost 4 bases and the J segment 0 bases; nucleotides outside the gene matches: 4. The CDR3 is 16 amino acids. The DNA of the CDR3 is TGTGCCAGCAGCCTACAGGGGGCTGGTAGCAATCAGCCCCAGCATTTT. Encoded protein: CASSLQGAGSNQPQHF.

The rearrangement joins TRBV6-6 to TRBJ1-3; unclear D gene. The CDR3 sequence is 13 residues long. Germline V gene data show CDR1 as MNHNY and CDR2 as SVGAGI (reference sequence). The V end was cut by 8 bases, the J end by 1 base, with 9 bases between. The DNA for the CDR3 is TGTGCCAGCGGTGTGTCGTCTGGAAACACCATATATTTT. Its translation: CASGVSSGNTIYF.

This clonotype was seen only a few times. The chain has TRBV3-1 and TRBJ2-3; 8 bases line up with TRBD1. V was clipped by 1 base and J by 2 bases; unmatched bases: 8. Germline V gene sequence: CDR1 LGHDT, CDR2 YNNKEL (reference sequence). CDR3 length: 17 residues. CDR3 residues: CASSQARQGPDTDTQYF. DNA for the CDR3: TGTGCCAGCAGCCAAGCCCGACAGGGGCCTGACACAGATACGCAGTATTTT.

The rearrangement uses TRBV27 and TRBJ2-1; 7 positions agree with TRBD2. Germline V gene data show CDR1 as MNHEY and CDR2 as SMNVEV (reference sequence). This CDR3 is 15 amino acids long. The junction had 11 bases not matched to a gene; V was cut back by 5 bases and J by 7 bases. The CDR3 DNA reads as TGTGCCAGCAGTCTCTTCTCGACTAGCAGGAATGAGCAGTTCTTC. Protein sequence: CASSLFSTSRNEQFF.

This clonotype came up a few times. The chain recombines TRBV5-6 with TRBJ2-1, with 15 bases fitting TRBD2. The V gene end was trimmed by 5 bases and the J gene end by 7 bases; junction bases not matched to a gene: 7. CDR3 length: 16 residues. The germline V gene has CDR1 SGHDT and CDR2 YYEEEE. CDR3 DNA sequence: TGTGCCAGCAGGGGTAGGACTAGCGGGGGGGTTAATGAGCAGTTCTTC. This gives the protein CASRGRTSGGVNEQFF.

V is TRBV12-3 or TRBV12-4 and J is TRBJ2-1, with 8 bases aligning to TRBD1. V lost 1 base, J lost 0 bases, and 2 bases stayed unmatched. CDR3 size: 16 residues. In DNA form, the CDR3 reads TGTGCCAGCAGTTTAGGACAGGGGCCCTCCTACAATGAGCAGTTCTTC. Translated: CASSLGQGPSYNEQFF.

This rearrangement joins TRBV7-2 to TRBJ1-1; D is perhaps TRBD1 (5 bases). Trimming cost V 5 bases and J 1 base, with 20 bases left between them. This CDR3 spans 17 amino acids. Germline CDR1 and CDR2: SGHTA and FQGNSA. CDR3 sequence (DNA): TGTGCCAGCAGCGACCCTCCGGACACAACAAAGAACACTGAAGCTTTCTTT. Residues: CASSDPPDTTKNTEAFF.

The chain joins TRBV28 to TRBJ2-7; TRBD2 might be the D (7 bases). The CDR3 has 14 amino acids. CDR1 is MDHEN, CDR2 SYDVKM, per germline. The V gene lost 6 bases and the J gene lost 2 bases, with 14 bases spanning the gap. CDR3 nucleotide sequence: TGTGCCAGCAGCTCCGGGGGGCATACCTACGAGCAGTACTTC. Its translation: CASSSGGHTYEQYF.

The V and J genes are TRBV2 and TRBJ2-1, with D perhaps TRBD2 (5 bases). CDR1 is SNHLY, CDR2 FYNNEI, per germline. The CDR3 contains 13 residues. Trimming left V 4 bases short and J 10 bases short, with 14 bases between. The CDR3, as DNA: TGTGCCAGCAGTGCCCGACTACCCCTCGAGCAGTTCTTC. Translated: CASSARLPLEQFF.

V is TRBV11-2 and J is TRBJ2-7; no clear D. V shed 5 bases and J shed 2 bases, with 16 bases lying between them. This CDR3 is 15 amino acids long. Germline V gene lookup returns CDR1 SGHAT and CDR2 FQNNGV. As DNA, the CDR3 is TGTGCCAGCAGCACCCGACTTTCGGTGGCCTACGAGCAGTACTTC. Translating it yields CASSTRLSVAYEQYF.

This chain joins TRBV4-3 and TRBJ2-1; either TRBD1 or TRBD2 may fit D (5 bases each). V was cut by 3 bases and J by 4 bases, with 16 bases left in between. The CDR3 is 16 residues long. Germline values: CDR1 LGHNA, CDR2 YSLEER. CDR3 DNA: TGCGCCAGCAGCCAGGAGGTAGGGGCCCTATACAATGAGCAGTTCTTC. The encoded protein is CASSQEVGALYNEQFF.

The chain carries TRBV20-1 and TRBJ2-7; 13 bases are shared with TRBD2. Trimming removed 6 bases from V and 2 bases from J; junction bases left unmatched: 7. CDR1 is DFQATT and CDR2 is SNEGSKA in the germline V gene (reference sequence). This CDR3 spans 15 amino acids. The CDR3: CSAQLLAGGPYEQYF. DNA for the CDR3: TGCAGTGCACAGTTACTAGCGGGAGGGCCCTACGAGCAGTACTTC.

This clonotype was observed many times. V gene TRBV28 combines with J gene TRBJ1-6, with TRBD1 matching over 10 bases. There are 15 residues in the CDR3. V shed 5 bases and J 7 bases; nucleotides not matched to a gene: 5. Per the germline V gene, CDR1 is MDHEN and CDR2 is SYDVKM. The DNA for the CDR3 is TGTGCCAGCAGTCTACCGGGACAGGGGAATTCACCCCTCCACTTT. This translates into CASSLPGQGNSPLHF. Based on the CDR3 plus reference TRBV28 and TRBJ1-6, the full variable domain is DVKVTQSSRYLVKRTGEKVFLECVQDMDHENMFWYRQDPGLGLRLIYFSYDVKMKEKGDIPEGYSVSREKKERFSLILESASTNQTSMYLCASSLPGQGNSPLHFGNGTRLTVT.

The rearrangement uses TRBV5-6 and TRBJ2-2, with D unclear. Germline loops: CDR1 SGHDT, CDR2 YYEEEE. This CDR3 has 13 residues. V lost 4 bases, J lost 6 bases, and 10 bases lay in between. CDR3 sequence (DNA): TGTGCCAGCAGCAAGGTAGAGGCCGGGGAGCTGTTTTTT. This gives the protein CASSKVEAGELFF. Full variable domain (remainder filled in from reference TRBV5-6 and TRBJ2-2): DAGVTQSPTHLIKTRGQQVTLRCSPKSGHDTVSWYQQALGQGPQFIFQYYEEEERQRGNFPDRFSGHQFPNYSSELNVNALLLGDSALYLCASSKVEAGELFFGEGSRLTVL.

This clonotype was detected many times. The CDR3 nucleotides are TGCAGCGTTGAAGTAGTCGGCTACAATGAGCAGTTCTTC. It encodes CSVEVVGYNEQFF. The J gene is TRBJ2-1, the V gene TRBV29-1; D remains unclear. The CDR3 runs 13 residues. The V gene lost 1 base and the J gene lost 3 bases, with 7 bases spanning the gap. Germline-derived CDR1 and CDR2 are SQVTM and ANQGSEA.

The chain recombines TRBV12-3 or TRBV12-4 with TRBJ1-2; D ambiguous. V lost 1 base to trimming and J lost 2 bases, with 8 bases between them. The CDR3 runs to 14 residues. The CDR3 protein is CASSLGFFNYGYTF. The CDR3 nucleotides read TGTGCCAGCAGTTTAGGGTTCTTCAACTATGGCTACACCTTC.